This TCR beta chain was recovered during a study of T cell responses to AZD1222 COVID-19 vaccine (dated by TCRdb to the early 2020s). Background for the entire study: AZD1222 recipients with second doses at about 4 weeks or about 12 weeks were pooled, because spike-specific TCR depth and breadth did not differ between schedules. Trial participants were enrolled by age into 18-55, 56-69 and 70-plus year subgroups, with roughly 160, 29 and 62 TCR-sequenced participants respectively. TCR sequencing covered about 230 trial participants: 200 to 220 given two doses of AZD1222 and 26 given two doses of MenACWY control vaccine. Broader findings and caveats from the paper: CD4 TCRs associated with the vaccine covered the entire spike protein, and the dominant responses were in regions 160-218 and 743-854. Participants were mostly white British, with more females than males. The authors suggested clonal diversity may have been underestimated. Only a handful of AZD1222 recipients were SARS-CoV-2 seropositive at baseline, limiting conclusions about previously exposed vaccinees. Because no samples from the day 14 peak response were available, repertoires could be characterized only after the peak T cell response. Reportedly, almost half of the unique spike-specific TCRs recognized epitopes lying outside the regions that are mutated in the B.1.351 and B.1.1.7 variants. After two AZD1222 doses, both the breadth and the depth of spike-specific TCRs were significantly higher than at day 0 and than in MenACWY recipients. The 56-69-year group was small, and its depth increase did not reach significance, likely because of low power.

From a lookup of the germline V gene (reference sequence), CDR1 and CDR2 are MNHEY and SMNVEV. Its CDR3 holds 13 amino acids, cysteine through phenylalanine. Only the CDR3 DNA stays, 39 bases, in frame from base 1. After removal of 6 bases from V and 2 bases from J, the junction retains 4 bases not matched to a gene. The CDR3 regions of human TCRbeta chains were subjected to immunosequencing. Per the original workflow: Repertoire TCRs were matched against a reference library of SARS-CoV-2-specific TCRs generated with the MIRA antigen-specificity platform. Breadth was defined as the fraction of unique TCRs that were SARS-CoV-2-associated, and depth was defined as the fraction of total T cells that were SARS-CoV-2-associated. Using the MIRA data, each spike-specific TCR was mapped to the spike region that the TCR reacts to and placed in a CD4 or CD8 class. Log10-transformed breadth and depth values were compared by one-way ANOVA with Sidak's multiple comparisons tests. The source is immuneACCESS, and TCRdb retained only in-frame sequences with V and J called. Part of the clones is not carried over; for the studies checked, unresolved V genes explain less than half of this, and the remainder is unexplained. V and J calls and clone size come straight from that table; D and trimming were deduced from the DNA. The sample records about 100,000 clones, about 87% of which are singletons. 1.8% of the sample is held by the ten biggest clonotypes.

In regard to this clone: Its antigen remains undetermined. Within one base of it there is no much larger clone, and no base qualities were kept.

In light of the paper, this sample's time point label describes: baseline before first vaccination. Vaccinee samples were obtained from the UK trials COV001 and COV002, which included a single-blind randomized controlled phase 2/3 trial of AZD1222 (ChAdOx1 nCoV-19) in healthy adults. Trial participant PBMC samples were collected at day 0 and day 28 after the second dose for TCRbeta chain sequencing. This receptor was taken from an adult in good health. This chain is built from TRBV27 and TRBJ2-7; TRBD1 agrees with 7 junctional bases. The sequencing used peripheral blood, collected on day 0 of AZD1222 vaccination. The nucleotide sequence reads as follows: TGTGCCAGCAGCTCAGGGGGTCCCTACGAGCAGTACTTC. Translated, this is CASSSGGPYEQYF.